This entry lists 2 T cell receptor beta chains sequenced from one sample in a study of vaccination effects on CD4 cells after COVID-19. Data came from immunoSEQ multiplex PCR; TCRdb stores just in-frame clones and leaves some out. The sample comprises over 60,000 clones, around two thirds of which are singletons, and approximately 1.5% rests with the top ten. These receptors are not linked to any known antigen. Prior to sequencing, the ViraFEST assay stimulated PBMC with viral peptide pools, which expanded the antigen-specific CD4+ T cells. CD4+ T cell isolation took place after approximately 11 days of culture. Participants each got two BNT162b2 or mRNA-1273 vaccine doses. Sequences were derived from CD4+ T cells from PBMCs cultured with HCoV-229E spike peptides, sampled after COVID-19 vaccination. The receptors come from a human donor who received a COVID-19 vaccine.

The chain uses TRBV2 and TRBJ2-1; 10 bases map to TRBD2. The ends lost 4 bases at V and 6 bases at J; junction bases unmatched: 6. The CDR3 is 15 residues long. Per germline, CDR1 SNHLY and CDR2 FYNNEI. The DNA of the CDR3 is TGTGCCAGCAGTGCTAGGAGCGGGGGGGCCAATGAGCAGTTCTTC. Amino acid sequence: CASSARSGGANEQFF.

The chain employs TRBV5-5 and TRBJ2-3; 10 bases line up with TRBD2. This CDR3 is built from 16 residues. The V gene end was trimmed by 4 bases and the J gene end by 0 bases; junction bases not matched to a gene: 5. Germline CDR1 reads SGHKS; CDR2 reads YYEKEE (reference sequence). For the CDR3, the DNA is TGTGCCAGCAGCCGTAGCGGGGGGCTGAGCACAGATACGCAGTATTTT. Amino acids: CASSRSGGLSTDTQYF. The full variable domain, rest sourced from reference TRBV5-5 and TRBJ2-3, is DAGVTQSPTHLIKTRGQQVTLRCSPISGHKSVSWYQQVLGQGPQFIFQYYEKEERGRGNFPDRFSARQFPNYSSELNVNALLLGDSALYLCASSRSGGLSTDTQYFGPGTRLTVL.